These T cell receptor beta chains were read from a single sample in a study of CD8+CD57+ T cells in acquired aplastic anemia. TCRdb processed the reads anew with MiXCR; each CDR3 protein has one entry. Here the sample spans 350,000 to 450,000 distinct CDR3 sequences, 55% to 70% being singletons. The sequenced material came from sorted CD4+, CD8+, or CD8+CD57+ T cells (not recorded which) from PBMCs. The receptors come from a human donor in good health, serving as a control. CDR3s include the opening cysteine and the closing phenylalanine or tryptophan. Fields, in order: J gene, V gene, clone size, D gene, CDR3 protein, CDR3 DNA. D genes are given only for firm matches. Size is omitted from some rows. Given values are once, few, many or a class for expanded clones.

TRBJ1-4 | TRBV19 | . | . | CASSMTEVNEKLFF | TGTGCCAGTAGTATGACAGAGGTTAATGAAAAACTGTTTTTT
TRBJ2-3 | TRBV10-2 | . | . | CASSIGRLDDTQYF | TGTGCCAGTAGTATAGGTAGGCTAGACGATACGCAGTACTTT
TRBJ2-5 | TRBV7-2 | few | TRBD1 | CASSLWTGPPKTQYF | TGTGCCAGCAGCTTATGGACAGGGCCCCCAAAGACCCAGTACTTC
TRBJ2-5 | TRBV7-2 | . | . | CASSPQWGPETQYF | TGTGCCAGCAGCCCCCAATGGGGTCCGGAGACCCAGTACTTC
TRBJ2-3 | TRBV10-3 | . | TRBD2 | CAISEGVAGSTDTQYF | TGTGCCATCAGTGAGGGGGTAGCGGGGAGCACAGATACGCAGTATTTT
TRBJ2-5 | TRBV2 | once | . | CASSEQRIHEPQYF | TGTGCCAGCAGTGAGCAGCGTATTCATGAGCCCCAGTACTTC
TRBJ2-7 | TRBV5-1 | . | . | CASLRTGLRRLYEQYF | TGTGCCAGCTTACGGACGGGCCTGAGGCGACTCTACGAGCAGTACTTC
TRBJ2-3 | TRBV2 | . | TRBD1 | CASSEIGQGGRDTQYF | TGTGCCAGCAGTGAAATAGGACAGGGGGGTCGAGATACGCAGTATTTT
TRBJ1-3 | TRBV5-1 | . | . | CASRMNGGTSYF | TGTGCCAGTAGGATGAACGGGGGGACCTCATATTTT
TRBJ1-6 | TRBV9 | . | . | CAGPSYNSPLHF | TGTGCCGGACCGAGCTATAATTCACCCCTCCACTTT
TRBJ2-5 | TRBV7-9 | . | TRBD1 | CASSLTEWQGAQRF | TGTGCCAGCAGCCTAACGGAGTGGCAGGGGGCGCAGAGATTC
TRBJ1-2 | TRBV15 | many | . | CATSLGYGYTF | TGTGCCACCTCCTTAGGCTATGGCTACACCTTC
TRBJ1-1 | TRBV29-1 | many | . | CSVLGAEAFF | TGCAGCGTTTTGGGGGCAGAAGCTTTCTTT
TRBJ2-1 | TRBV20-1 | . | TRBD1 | CSPKQGSTEGNEQFF | TGCAGTCCGAAACAGGGGAGCACTGAAGGCAATGAGCAGTTCTTC
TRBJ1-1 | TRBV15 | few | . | CATSSASGKAFF | TGTGCCACCAGCAGCGCTTCAGGGAAAGCTTTCTTT
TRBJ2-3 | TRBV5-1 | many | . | CASSSDRGTDTQYF | TGCGCCAGCAGCTCGGACCGAGGCACAGATACGCAGTATTTT
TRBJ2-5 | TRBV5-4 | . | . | CASSLLLVETQYF | TGTGCCAGCAGCTTACTTCTAGTAGAGACCCAGTACTTC
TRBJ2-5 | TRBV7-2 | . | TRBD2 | CASSWKLAGGGPYGQYF | TGTGCCAGCAGCTGGAAACTAGCGGGGGGGGGACCCTACGGCCAGTACTTC
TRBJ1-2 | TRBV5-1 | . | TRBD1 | CASSFGQEGFYGYTF | TGCGCCAGCAGCTTTGGACAGGAAGGTTTCTATGGCTACACCTTC
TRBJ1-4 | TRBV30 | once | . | CAWSKSGQSNEKLFF | TGTGCCTGGAGTAAGAGTGGACAGTCTAATGAAAAACTGTTTTTT
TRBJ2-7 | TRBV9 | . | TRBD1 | CASSPGGQGWAEQYF | TGTGCCAGCAGCCCGGGGGGACAGGGTTGGGCCGAGCAGTACTTC
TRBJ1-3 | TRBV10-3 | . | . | CAISESAATGNTIYF | TGTGCCATCAGTGAGTCGGCAGCGACAGGAAACACCATATATTTT
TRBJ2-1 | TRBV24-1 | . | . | CASSEARGLDNEQFF | TGTGCCAGCAGTGAAGCGCGCGGCCTCGACAATGAGCAGTTCTTC
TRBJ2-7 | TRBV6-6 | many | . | CASSYFRFGEQYF | TGTGCCAGCAGTTATTTCCGTTTCGGGGAGCAGTACTTC
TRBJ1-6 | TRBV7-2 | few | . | CASSSDSAYSPLHF | TGTGCCAGCAGCTCGGACAGCGCGTATTCACCCCTCCACTTT
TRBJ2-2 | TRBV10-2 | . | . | CASSEGELFF | TGCGCCAGCAGTGAGGGGGAGCTGTTTTTT
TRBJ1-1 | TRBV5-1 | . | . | CASSQEGYTDTEAFF | TGTGCCAGCAGCCAAGAGGGGTACACTGACACTGAAGCTTTCTTT
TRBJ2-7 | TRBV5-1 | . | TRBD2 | CASSLTPGTSEQYF | TGCGCCAGCAGTCTCACACCCGGGACTAGCGAGCAGTACTTC
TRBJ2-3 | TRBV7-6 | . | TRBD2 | CASSSLAGPPDTQYF | TGTGCCAGCAGCTCTCTAGCGGGGCCGCCAGATACGCAGTATTTT
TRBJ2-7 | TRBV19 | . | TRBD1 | CASSHSDRENEQYF | TGTGCCAGCAGCCACTCGGACAGGGAAAACGAGCAGTACTTC
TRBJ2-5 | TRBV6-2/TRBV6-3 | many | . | CASSRSYPETQYF | TGTGCCAGCAGTCGTTCCTACCCCGAGACCCAGTACTTC
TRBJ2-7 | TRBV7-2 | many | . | CASSLETTHSYEQYF | TGTGCCAGCAGCTTAGAAACAACGCATTCCTACGAGCAGTACTTC
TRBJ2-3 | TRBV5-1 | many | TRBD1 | CASSLVQGASTDTQYF | TGCGCCAGCAGCTTGGTCCAGGGGGCGAGCACAGATACGCAGTATTTT
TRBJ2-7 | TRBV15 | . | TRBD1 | CVTSRDRGTYEQYF | TGTGTCACCAGCAGGGACAGGGGGACCTACGAGCAGTACTTC
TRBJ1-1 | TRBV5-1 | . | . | CASRFGAGDQTAFF | TGCGCCAGCAGATTCGGGGCAGGGGATCAGACGGCTTTCTTT
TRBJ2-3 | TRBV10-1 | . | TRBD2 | CASSEAPAGATDTQYF | TGCGCCAGCAGTGAGGCCCCAGCGGGAGCGACAGATACGCAGTATTTT
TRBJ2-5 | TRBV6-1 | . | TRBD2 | CASTELAGGETQYF | TGTGCCAGCACCGAACTAGCGGGGGGGGAGACCCAGTACTTC
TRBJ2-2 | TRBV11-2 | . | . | CATSSRPWGATGELFF | TGTGCCACCAGTTCCCGTCCGTGGGGGGCTACCGGGGAGCTGTTTTTT
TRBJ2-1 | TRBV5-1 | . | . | CASSSFQRQADEQFF | TGTGCCAGCAGCTCCTTTCAGAGGCAGGCAGATGAGCAGTTCTTC
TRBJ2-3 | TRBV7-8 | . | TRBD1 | CASSIGDRFTDTQYF | TGTGCCAGCAGTATAGGGGACAGGTTCACAGATACGCAGTATTTT
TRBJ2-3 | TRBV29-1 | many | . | CSAEWSGDGDTQYF | TGCAGCGCCGAATGGTCAGGGGATGGAGATACGCAGTATTTT
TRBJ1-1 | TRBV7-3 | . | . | CASSLGGGGAIRAFF | TGTGCCAGCAGCTTAGGAGGCGGGGGGGCCATTCGAGCTTTCTTT
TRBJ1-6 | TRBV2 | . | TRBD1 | CASRPGQGLISPLHF | TGTGCCAGCAGACCGGGACAGGGGTTAATTTCACCCCTCCACTTT
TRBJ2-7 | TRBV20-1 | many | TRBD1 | CSARIQGAKVHEQYF | TGCAGTGCCCGGATCCAGGGGGCCAAAGTCCACGAGCAGTACTTC
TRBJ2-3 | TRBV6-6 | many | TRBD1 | CASTNALGTGRTSTDTQYF | TGTGCCAGCACCAATGCCCTGGGGACAGGGAGAACTAGCACAGATACGCAGTATTTT
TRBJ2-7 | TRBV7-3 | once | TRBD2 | CASSPFGREGNSEQYF | TGTGCCAGCAGCCCTTTCGGACGGGAGGGGAACTCCGAGCAGTACTTC
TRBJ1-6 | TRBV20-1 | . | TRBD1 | CSARAQDTEGGNNSPLHF | TGCAGTGCTAGAGCCCAAGACACTGAAGGGGGCAATAATTCACCCCTCCACTTT
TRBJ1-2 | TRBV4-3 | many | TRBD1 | CASSQEQGPYGYTF | TGCGCCAGCAGCCAAGAACAGGGGCCCTATGGCTACACCTTC
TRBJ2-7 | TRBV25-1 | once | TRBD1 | CASGEQGLPSYEQYF | TGTGCCAGCGGGGAACAGGGGTTGCCCTCCTACGAGCAGTACTTC
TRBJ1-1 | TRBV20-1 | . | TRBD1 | CSAPPTGSATEALF | TGCAGTGCTCCACCGACAGGGTCCGCGACTGAAGCTCTCTTT
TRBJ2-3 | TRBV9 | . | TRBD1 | CASSSRQGRHEQYF | TGTGCCAGCAGCTCGCGACAGGGCCGCCACGAGCAGTATTTT
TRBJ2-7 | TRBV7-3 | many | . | CASSLNGLGVYEQYF | TGTGCCAGCAGCTTAAATGGTCTCGGTGTATACGAGCAGTACTTC
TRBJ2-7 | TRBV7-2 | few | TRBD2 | CASSSTSGDYEQYF | TGTGCCAGCAGCTCGACTAGCGGGGACTACGAGCAGTACTTC
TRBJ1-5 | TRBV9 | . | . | CASSVSGGVYDQSQHF | TGTGCCAGCAGCGTGTCGGGAGGGGTCTACGATCAGTCCCAGCATTTT
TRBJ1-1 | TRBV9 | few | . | CASSGDGGNTEAFF | TGTGCCAGCAGCGGGGACGGCGGTAACACTGAAGCTTTCTTT
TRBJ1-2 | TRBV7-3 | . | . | CASSLRSEYGYPF | TGTGCCAGCAGCTTAAGGAGCGAGTATGGCTACCCGTTC
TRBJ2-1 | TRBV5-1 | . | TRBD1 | CASSTSQGVTF | TGCGCCAGCAGCACCTCCCAGGGGGTTACCTTC
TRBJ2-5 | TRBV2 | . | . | CAGRTTGEETQYF | TGTGCCGGCAGGACTACGGGTGAGGAAACCCAGTACTTC
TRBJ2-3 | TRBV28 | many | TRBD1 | CASSVTGAPTDTQYF | TGTGCCAGCAGTGTAACAGGGGCCCCCACAGATACGCAGTATTTT
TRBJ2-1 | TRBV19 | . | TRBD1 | CASSVRDRGANPSYNERFF | TGTGCCAGTAGTGTCCGGGACAGGGGAGCCAACCCGTCCTACAATGAGCGGTTCTTC